A selection of T cell receptor beta chains follows, all from one sample in a study of blood T cell repertoires in COVID-19. TCRdb's table, derived via immunoSEQ multiplex PCR, lists solely in-frame clones and lacks some. This sample has 250,000 or so clones; 80% to 85% occur once, and the top ten carry roughly 3.2%. The sequenced sample was PBMCs or T cells enriched from blood (not recorded which). These receptors originate from a man aged 50 or older who had recovered from COVID-19. The CDR3 runs from the conserved cysteine through the conserved F or W. A D gene is named only where the DNA matches it firmly. Clone size is shown for a subset of rows, as once, few, many or a class of expanded clone.

TRBD1	TRBJ1-1	TRBV27	NA	TGTGCCAGCAGTTTAGGATGGGACAGGGACACTGAAGCTTTCTTT	CASSLGWDRDTEAFF
NA	TRBJ1-2	TRBV10-2	NA	TGCGCCAGCAGTGTCTCTGGAGGGGGAGGGAACTATGGCTACACCTTC	CASSVSGGGGNYGYTF
NA	TRBJ2-1	TRBV11-3	NA	TGTGCCAGCAGCTTAGCCAGGGCACTACCCTACAATGAGCAGTTCTTC	CASSLARALPYNEQFF
NA	TRBJ1-5	TRBV10-3	once	TGTGCCATCAGGGGGGAGGGGAGCAATCAGCCCCAGCATTTT	CAIRGEGSNQPQHF
NA	TRBJ2-1	TRBV30	few	TGTGCCTGGAGTGGCCGGGGCAATGAGCAGTTCTTC	CAWSGRGNEQFF
NA	TRBJ2-7	TRBV15	NA	TGTGCCACCAGCAGAGATTTGGCCCAGGGCGCCTCCCGGGAGCAGTACTTC	CATSRDLAQGASREQYF
NA	TRBJ1-4	TRBV18	NA	TGTGCCAGCTCACCATCTTTTAATGAAAAACTGTTTTTT	CASSPSFNEKLFF
NA	TRBJ1-4	TRBV4-2	NA	TGTGCCAGCACCAATGGGGCGCTCGAGGAAAAACTGTTTTTT	CASTNGALEEKLFF
TRBD2	TRBJ2-3	TRBV6-1	once	TGTGCCAGCAGTGTATCTAGCGGGGGGGCCGGGCATACGCAGTATTTT	CASSVSSGGAGHTQYF
TRBD1	TRBJ2-1	TRBV10-3	NA	TGTGCCATCGGAATGAAGGGACAGGGGGCTGTGGGATCCGACGATGAGCAGTTCTTC	CAIGMKGQGAVGSDDEQFF
NA	TRBJ1-1	TRBV19	NA	TGTGCCAGTAGTAACGGGTTGAACACTGAAGCTTTCTTT	CASSNGLNTEAFF
NA	TRBJ2-7	TRBV18	NA	TGTGCCAGCTCACCACCCGGGGGTATCGTCCCGGGGGAGAAGTACTTC	CASSPPGGIVPGEKYF
NA	TRBJ2-2	TRBV7-6	NA	TGTGCCAGCAGCTTACTCGGGACACCGAACACCGGGGAGCTGTTTTTT	CASSLLGTPNTGELFF
TRBD1	TRBJ1-3	TRBV2	NA	TGTGCCAGCAGTCAGGGGGTCTCGGAGGGGACCATATATTTT	CASSQGVSEGTIYF
NA	TRBJ1-1	TRBV19	NA	TGTGCCAGTAGTATTTCAGGCACTTACGGGATCGAAGCTTTCTTT	CASSISGTYGIEAFF
NA	TRBJ1-2	TRBV6-5	NA	TGTGCCAGCAGCAAATCGGACTATGGCTACACCTTC	CASSKSDYGYTF
NA	TRBJ2-1	TRBV6-5	NA	TGTGCCAGCAGCCACCGGGGACTCTATTGGGAGCAGTTCTTC	CASSHRGLYWEQFF
NA	TRBJ1-2	TRBV7-6	few	TGTGCCAGCAGCGAAGACACTCAGCCTGCTAACTATGGCTACACCTTC	CASSEDTQPANYGYTF
TRBD1	TRBJ1-1	TRBV25-1	once	TGTGCCAGCAGTGGGGGACAGGGGCTGTTCTTT	CASSGGQGLFF
NA	TRBJ2-7	TRBV19	once	TGTGCCAGTAGCCTGGGGGCTTTTCCCTACGAGCAGTACTTC	CASSLGAFPYEQYF
NA	TRBJ1-1	TRBV7-3	once	TGTGCCAGCAGCCGAGGTTCCGCCAGCACTGAAGCTTTCTTT	CASSRGSASTEAFF
TRBD1	TRBJ2-3	TRBV6-5	once	TGTGCCAGCAGCTCGGGACAGGGGTACACAGATACGCAGTATTTT	CASSSGQGYTDTQYF
NA	TRBJ2-7	TRBV5-1	NA	TGCGCCAGCAGCCATCACCAAGGGAGTGGTATGTACGAGCAGTACTTC	CASSHHQGSGMYEQYF
NA	TRBJ2-7	TRBV10-3	NA	TGTGCCATCAGTGAGTCGGACAGGAGGGGCGGATACTACGAGCAGTACTTC	CAISESDRRGGYYEQYF
NA	TRBJ1-5	TRBV19	few	TGTGCCAGTAGTAAAAAACAGGGCCCTCAGCCCCAGCATTTT	CASSKKQGPQPQHF
TRBD1	TRBJ1-2	TRBV12-3/TRBV12-4	few	TGTGCCAGCAGTTTGCAGGGGGCGCTTGGCTACACCTTC	CASSLQGALGYTF
NA	TRBJ1-2	TRBV7-2	NA	TGTGCCAGCAGCTCAACGACACGGGGGTGGGATGGCTACACCTTC	CASSSTTRGWDGYTF
TRBD1	TRBJ2-1	TRBV28	NA	TGTGCCAGCAGTTTAGGGACAGGCATCTTAGGGGAGCAGTTCTTC	CASSLGTGILGEQFF
NA	TRBJ1-5	TRBV7-2	NA	TGTGCCAGCAGCTTAGTGGGCGGGAACAATCAGCCCCAGCATTTT	CASSLVGGNNQPQHF
NA	TRBJ2-2	TRBV25-1	NA	TGTGCCAGCATGGAGCTTGGACAGACCGGGGAGCTGTTTTTT	CASMELGQTGELFF
NA	TRBJ1-5	TRBV10-2	NA	TGCGCCAGCACGGGTAGTTCGAGCCCTTATAGCAATCAGCCCCAGCATTTT	CASTGSSSPYSNQPQHF
NA	TRBJ1-1	TRBV7-2	NA	TGTGCCAGCAGCCCGCGCTGGGGGGGCCAATCGGGCGCTGAAGCTTTCTTT	CASSPRWGGQSGAEAFF